The clone carrying this TCR beta chain was detected once. Antigen specificity is unknown. TCRdb fed the reads into MiXCR, producing one record per CDR3 protein. This table holds fewer than 650,000 distinct CDR3 sequences, around 40% found once. Trimming stripped 7 bases from V and 9 bases from J, with 16 bases between. Germline V gene data show CDR1 as SQVTM and CDR2 as ANQGSEA. The length of the CDR3 is 12 residues. This record belongs to a study of T cell repertoires in cytomegalovirus infection. This sequence originates from a human donor in good health (CMV status not recorded). Some clones in this sample may be carry-over from other donors' samples. This sequence joins TRBV29-1 and TRBJ2-1; the D gene is possibly TRBD2 (6 bases). The sequenced sample was cultured PBMCs, obtained from culture after CMV antigen stimulation. The CDR3 nucleotides are TGCAGCGCTCGTCCGGGGGTGACTGAGCAGTTCTTC. Amino acid sequence: CSARPGVTEQFF.